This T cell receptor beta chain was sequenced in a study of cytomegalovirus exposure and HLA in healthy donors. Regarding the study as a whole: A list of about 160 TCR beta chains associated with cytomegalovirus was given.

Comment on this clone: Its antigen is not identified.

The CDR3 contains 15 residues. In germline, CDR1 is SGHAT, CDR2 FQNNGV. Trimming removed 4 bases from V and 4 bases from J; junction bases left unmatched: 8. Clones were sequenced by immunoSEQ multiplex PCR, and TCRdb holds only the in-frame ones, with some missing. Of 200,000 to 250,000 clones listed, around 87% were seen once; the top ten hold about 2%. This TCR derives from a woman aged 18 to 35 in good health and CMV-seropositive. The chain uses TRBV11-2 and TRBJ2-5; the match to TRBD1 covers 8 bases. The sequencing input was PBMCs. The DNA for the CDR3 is TGTGCCAGCAGCTCCGAACCTGACAGGGGAGAGACCCAGTACTTC. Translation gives CASSSEPDRGETQYF.